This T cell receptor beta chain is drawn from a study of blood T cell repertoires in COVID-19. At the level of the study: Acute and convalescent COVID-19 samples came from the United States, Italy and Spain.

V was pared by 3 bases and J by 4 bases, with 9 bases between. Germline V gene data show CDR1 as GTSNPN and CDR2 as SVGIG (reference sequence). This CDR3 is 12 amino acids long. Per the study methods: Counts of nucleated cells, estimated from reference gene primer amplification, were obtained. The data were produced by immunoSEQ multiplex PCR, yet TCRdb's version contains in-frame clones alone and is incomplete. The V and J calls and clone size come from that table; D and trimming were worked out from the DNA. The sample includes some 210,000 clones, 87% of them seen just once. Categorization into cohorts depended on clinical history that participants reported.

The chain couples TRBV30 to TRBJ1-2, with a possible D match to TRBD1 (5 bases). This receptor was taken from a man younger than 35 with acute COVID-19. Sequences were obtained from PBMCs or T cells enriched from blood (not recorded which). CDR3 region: CAWRLQGYGYTF. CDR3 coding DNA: TGTGCCTGGAGGCTCCAGGGCTATGGCTACACCTTC.